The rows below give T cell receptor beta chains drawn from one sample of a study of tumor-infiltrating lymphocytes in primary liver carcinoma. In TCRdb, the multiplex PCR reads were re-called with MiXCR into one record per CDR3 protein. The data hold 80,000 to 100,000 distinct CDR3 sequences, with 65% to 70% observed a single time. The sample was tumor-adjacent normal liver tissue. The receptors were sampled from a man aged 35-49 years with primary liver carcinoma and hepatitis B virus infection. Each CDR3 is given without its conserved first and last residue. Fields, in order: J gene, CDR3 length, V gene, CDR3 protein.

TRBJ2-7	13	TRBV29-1	CVGGLAGQVWEQY
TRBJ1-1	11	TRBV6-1	AGRAGTLTEAI
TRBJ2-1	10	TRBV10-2	ASSKNRNEQF
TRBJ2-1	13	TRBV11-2	ASSSRTGSYYEQF
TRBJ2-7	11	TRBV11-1	ANSLQWGSEQY
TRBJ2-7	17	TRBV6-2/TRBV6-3	ASKILLAERFPGPYEQY
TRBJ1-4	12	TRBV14	VSSLEQGDEKLF
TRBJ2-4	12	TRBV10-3	AISEVGAENFHY
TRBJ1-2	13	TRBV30	AWSVVALQGYGYT
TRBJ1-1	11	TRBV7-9	ASSPGQNTEAF
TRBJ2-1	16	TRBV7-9	ASSGELAGGSSYNEQF
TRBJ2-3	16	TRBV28	ASSPPGGQGQSTDTQY
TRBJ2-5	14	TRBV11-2	ASSFSPGSGQETQC
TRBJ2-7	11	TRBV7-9	ASSLNQACEQY
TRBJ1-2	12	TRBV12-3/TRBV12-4	ASSSKGYGGGYT
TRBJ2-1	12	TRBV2	ATRVQGDRDEQF
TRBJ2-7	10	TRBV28	ASSLGQGGQY
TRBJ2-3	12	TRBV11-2	TSSLKRGTDTLY
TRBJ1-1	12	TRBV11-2	ASSTQAWGTEVF
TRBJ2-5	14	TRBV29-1	SVSWGGATKVETQY
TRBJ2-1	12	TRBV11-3	ASSYLAGEGEQF
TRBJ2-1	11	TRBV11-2	ASSIGLERGQF
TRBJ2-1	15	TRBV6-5	ASSYSRGGGSYNEQF
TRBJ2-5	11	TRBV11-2	VSSLTVSETQY
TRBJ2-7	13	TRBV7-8	ASSLPLAGGYEQY
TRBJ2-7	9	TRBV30	AWTQGGEQC
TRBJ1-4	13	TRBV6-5	ASGFTGAGNEKLF
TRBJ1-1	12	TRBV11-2	ASSPGVNPYEAS
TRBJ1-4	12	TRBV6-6	ASTPEGLLEELF
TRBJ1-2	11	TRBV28	ASSLGHNYGYT
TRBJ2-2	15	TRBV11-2	ASSFNRDRVGAGELF
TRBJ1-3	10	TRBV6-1	VSSGGGNTIY
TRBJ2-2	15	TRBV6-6	ASSCPGGGGTAGELF
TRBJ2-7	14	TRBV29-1	SVEVHQTGVSYEQY
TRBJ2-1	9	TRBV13	VSSLGQGPF
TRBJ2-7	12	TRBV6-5	ASSYQGGDHEQY
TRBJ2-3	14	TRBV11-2	ASSPATSGSTGTQY
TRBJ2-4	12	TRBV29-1	SVVAQGYGNIKY
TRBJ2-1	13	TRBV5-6	ASSLGSLRAHEQF
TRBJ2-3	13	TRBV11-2	ASSFRDSRTDTLY
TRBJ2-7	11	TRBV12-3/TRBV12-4	VSTPDAIYEQY
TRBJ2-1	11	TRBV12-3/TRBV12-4	AIIEGAWNEQF
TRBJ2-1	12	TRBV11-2	TNSQTSVYNEEF
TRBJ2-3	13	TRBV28	AESPSGGRRDTQY
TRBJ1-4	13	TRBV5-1	ASSLEGQGHEKLF
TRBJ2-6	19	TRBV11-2	ASSRNVGLTWSGSGANVLT